The entry that follows covers one T cell receptor (beta chain) sequence. Its antigen is unknown. This specimen comes from a study of lymphopenia after photon versus proton radiotherapy. Findings of the study overall: Only patients who died were analyzed for survival; proton advantage is unproven.

Assay: immunoSEQ multiplex PCR; the TCRdb copy retains only in-frame clones and omits some. The repertoire holds some 40,000 clones, about 86% seen once, with 10% in the top ten. The CDR3 runs 13 residues. With 8 bases clipped from V and 2 bases from J, the junction kept 6 bases outside the gene matches. Germline V CDR1 and CDR2: SGHAT, FQNNGV. The sequence came from a woman between 65 and 79 years old with pancreatic cancer. Some clones in this sample may be carry-over from other donors' samples. The chain carries TRBV11-2 and TRBJ2-7, with 7 bases identical to TRBD2. The starting material was peripheral blood, obtained from a patient treated with proton-based radiotherapy. CDR3 in amino acids: CASGGVEAYEQYF. For the CDR3, the DNA is TGTGCCAGCGGGGGGGTAGAGGCCTACGAGCAGTACTTC.